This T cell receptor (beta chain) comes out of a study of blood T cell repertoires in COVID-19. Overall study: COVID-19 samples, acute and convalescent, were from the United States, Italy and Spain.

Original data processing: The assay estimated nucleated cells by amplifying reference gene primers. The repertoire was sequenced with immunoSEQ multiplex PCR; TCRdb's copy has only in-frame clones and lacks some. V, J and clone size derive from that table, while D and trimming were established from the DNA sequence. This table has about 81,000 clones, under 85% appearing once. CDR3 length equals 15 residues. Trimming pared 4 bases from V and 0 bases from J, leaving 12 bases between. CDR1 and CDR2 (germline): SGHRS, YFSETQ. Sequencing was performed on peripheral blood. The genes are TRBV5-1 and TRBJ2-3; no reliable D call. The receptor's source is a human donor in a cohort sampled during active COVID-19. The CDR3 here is CASSGASASTDTQYF. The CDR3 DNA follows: TGCGCCAGCAGCGGTGCTAGTGCTAGCACAGATACGCAGTATTTT. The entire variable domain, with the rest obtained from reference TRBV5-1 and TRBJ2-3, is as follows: KAGVTQTPRYLIKTRGQQVTLSCSPISGHRSVSWYQQTPGQGLQFLFEYFSETQRNKGNFPGRFSGRQFSNSRSEMNVSTLELGDSALYLCASSGASASTDTQYFGPGTRLTVL.